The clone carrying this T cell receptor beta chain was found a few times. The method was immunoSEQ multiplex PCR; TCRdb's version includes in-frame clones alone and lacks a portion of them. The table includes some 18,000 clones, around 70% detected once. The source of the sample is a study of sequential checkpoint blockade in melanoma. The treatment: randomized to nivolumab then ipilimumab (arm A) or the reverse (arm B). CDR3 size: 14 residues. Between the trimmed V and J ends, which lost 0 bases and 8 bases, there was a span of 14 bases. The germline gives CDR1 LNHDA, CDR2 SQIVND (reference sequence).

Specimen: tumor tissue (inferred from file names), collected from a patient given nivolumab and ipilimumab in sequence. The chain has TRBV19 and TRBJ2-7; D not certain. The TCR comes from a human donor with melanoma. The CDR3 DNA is TGTGCCAGTAGTATAGAGAACATTTCGGGCAAGCAGTACTTC. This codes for CASSIENISGKQYF.